A single TCR beta chain is shown here with its context. This clone was observed a handful of times. What this receptor recognizes is not known. No much larger clonotype is one base removed from it; base qualities were not supplied. Collaborating institutions collected whole blood in K2EDTA tubes following their own protocols. For TCRbeta analysis, collaborators shipped samples as frozen whole blood, isolated PBMCs, or DNA extracted from either of those sample types. This sample was taken from a study of blood T cell repertoires in COVID-19 (dated by TCRdb to the early 2020s). The study in broad terms: Collaborator samples came from the United States, Italy and Spain and covered acute and convalescent phases of COVID-19. Subjects who had been exposed to COVID-19, were actively infected with it, or had recovered from it provided the deeply sampled blood TCRbeta repertoires that made up the dataset. The prospective study material was composed of cDNA or gDNA derived from T cells, B-cell-depleted T cells, or PBMCs. The repertoires were released in a freely available public database meant as a resource for research on the immune response to SARS-CoV-2. Where available, HLA class I and class II types were taken from metadata supplied by the sample provider and were not determined by assay-based typing. Nearly every sample came with metadata listing a de-identified subject ID, COVID-19 status, age in years and sex. The samples were drawn from two sources: the first 160 participants of the ongoing ImmuneRACE study, and 1,200 or so subjects contributed by 6 global collaborators.

The immunoSEQ Assay, a bias-controlled multiplex PCR, was used to amplify TCRbeta CDR3 regions from genomic DNA. The authors processed their data as follows. The number of nucleated cells in each sample was estimated by amplification of reference gene primers within the assay. To quantify the absolute abundance of each unique TCRbeta CDR3 rearrangement, sequence reads were collapsed and filtered. Productive Simpson clonality was computed per sample as the square root of Simpson's diversity index over productive rearrangements. TCRdb stores this immuneACCESS table with in-frame sequences only. Part of the clones is absent; in the studies checked, under half of the shortfall reflects unresolved V genes, and no reason is known for the rest. For V, J and clone size, that table is used; D and trimming come from the DNA. Counted in this sample were approximately 190,000 clones; 88% of them appeared once. The ten largest clones represent roughly 6% of the sample.

Study-wide conclusions, independent of this receptor: How much clinical and demographic metadata was included differed by source and by participant, and the metadata was provided uncurated.

The CDR3 runs 15 amino acids, cysteine and phenylalanine included. The DNA shown is the 45-base CDR3, in frame from base 1. CDR1 MGHDK and CDR2 SYGVNS were looked up in the germline V gene. The germline ends are 15 bases apart after V is trimmed by 3 bases and J by 7 bases. The receptor was isolated from a man aged 35-49 years with active or convalescent COVID-19. Material: peripheral blood. The V and J segments used are TRBV25-1 and TRBJ2-2; D gene: possibly TRBD2, on 5 matching bases. The CDR3 here reads CASSDRESHFGELFF. The DNA sequence reads TGTGCCAGCAGTGATCGGGAAAGTCATTTCGGGGAGCTGTTTTTT.